Listed below are T cell receptor beta chains from one sample, sequenced in a study of CD8 T cells in ankylosing spondylitis. Each CDR3 protein gets one entry after TCRdb re-called the 5' RACE reads with MiXCR. The sample carries under 450,000 distinct CDR3 sequences, approximately 17% recorded once. The specimen was blood, either unsorted or a sorted T cell fraction (not recorded which). These receptors were obtained from a male donor with ankylosing spondylitis. Both conserved end residues are part of each CDR3. Each record gives: J gene, clone size, D gene, V gene, CDR3 DNA, CDR3 protein. The D gene is left open where the match is weak. Size is omitted from some rows. Given values are once, few, many or a class for expanded clones.

J gene: TRBJ2-1; clone size: few; D gene: TRBD1; V gene: TRBV24-1; CDR3 DNA: TGTGCCACCAGTGACCGAAAGGGGGCTCAGAATGAGCAGTTCTTC; CDR3 protein: CATSDRKGAQNEQFF
J gene: TRBJ2-3; clone size: .; D gene: .; V gene: TRBV7-2; CDR3 DNA: TGTGCCAGCAGGCTGGTAACCGATACGCAGTATTTT; CDR3 protein: CASRLVTDTQYF
J gene: TRBJ1-5; clone size: many; D gene: .; V gene: TRBV12-3/TRBV12-4; CDR3 DNA: TGTGCCAGCAGTTTGTTAGGGGCAAATCAGCCCCAGCATTTT; CDR3 protein: CASSLLGANQPQHF
J gene: TRBJ2-5; clone size: .; D gene: TRBD2; V gene: TRBV14; CDR3 DNA: TGTGCCAGCAGCCAAGACCGGACTAGCGGGGGGGCACTGAAGACCCAGTACTTC; CDR3 protein: CASSQDRTSGGALKTQYF
J gene: TRBJ2-7; clone size: .; D gene: TRBD2; V gene: TRBV12-3/TRBV12-4; CDR3 DNA: TGTGCCAGCACCTTTAGCGGGAGCCCTTACGAGCAGTACTTC; CDR3 protein: CASTFSGSPYEQYF
J gene: TRBJ2-2; clone size: .; D gene: .; V gene: TRBV6-5; CDR3 DNA: TGTGCCAGCAGACACACCGGGGAGCTGTTTTTT; CDR3 protein: CASRHTGELFF
J gene: TRBJ1-1; clone size: few; D gene: .; V gene: TRBV29-1; CDR3 DNA: TGCAGCGTTGAAGGGGGATCGGGGAGCACTGAAGCTTTCTTT; CDR3 protein: CSVEGGSGSTEAFF
J gene: TRBJ2-3; clone size: many; D gene: TRBD2; V gene: TRBV20-1; CDR3 DNA: TGCAGTGCCGTCAACCCTAGCGGAGGACTCACAGATACGCAGTATTTT; CDR3 protein: CSAVNPSGGLTDTQYF
J gene: TRBJ1-2; clone size: .; D gene: .; V gene: TRBV21-1; CDR3 DNA: TGTGCCAGCAGGTCGCACGAAGGGGATGTCTATGGCTACACCTTC; CDR3 protein: CASRSHEGDVYGYTF
J gene: TRBJ2-1; clone size: many; D gene: .; V gene: TRBV6-5; CDR3 DNA: TGTGCCAGCAGAAAATACAATGAGCAGTTCTTC; CDR3 protein: CASRKYNEQFF
J gene: TRBJ2-7; clone size: few; D gene: TRBD2; V gene: TRBV10-1; CDR3 DNA: TGCGCCAGCAGTCCGACTAGCGGGGGGGCCCGGGAGCAGTACTTC; CDR3 protein: CASSPTSGGAREQYF
J gene: TRBJ2-3; clone size: .; D gene: TRBD1; V gene: TRBV3-1; CDR3 DNA: TGTGCCAGCAGCCAAGGGGACAGGGGAGCAGATACGCAGTATTTT; CDR3 protein: CASSQGDRGADTQYF
J gene: TRBJ1-1; clone size: few; D gene: .; V gene: TRBV29-1; CDR3 DNA: TGCAGCGTTGAATCCAGGGGAACTGAAGCTTTCTTT; CDR3 protein: CSVESRGTEAFF
J gene: TRBJ2-3; clone size: .; D gene: TRBD2; V gene: TRBV10-2; CDR3 DNA: TGCGCCACCCTTAGCGGGGGGGCCGGCACAGATACGCAGTATTTT; CDR3 protein: CATLSGGAGTDTQYF
J gene: TRBJ2-2; clone size: .; D gene: .; V gene: TRBV6-1; CDR3 DNA: TGTGCCAGCAGGCCTACCCCGAACACCGGGGAGCTGTTTTTT; CDR3 protein: CASRPTPNTGELFF
J gene: TRBJ1-4; clone size: .; D gene: .; V gene: TRBV2; CDR3 DNA: TGTGCCAGCACAGGGCCAGTGAGTTGGGAAAAACTGTTTTTT; CDR3 protein: CASTGPVSWEKLFF
J gene: TRBJ2-1; clone size: .; D gene: TRBD2; V gene: TRBV19; CDR3 DNA: TGTGCCAGTAGTCGACCGACTAGCGGGAGTAGTTTTGAGCAGTTCTTC; CDR3 protein: CASSRPTSGSSFEQFF
J gene: TRBJ1-5; clone size: few; D gene: .; V gene: TRBV3-1; CDR3 DNA: TGTGCCAGCAGCCAAGGACAGCTCAATCGGCCCCAGCATTTT; CDR3 protein: CASSQGQLNRPQHF
J gene: TRBJ1-1; clone size: .; D gene: .; V gene: TRBV20-1; CDR3 DNA: TGCAGTGCTACCCGCCTAGGAGGGTGGGACACTGAAGCTTTCTTT; CDR3 protein: CSATRLGGWDTEAFF
J gene: TRBJ2-7; clone size: .; D gene: TRBD2; V gene: TRBV2; CDR3 DNA: TGTGCCAGCATGGGGAGAACTAGCGCCTCCTCCTACGAGCAGTACTTC; CDR3 protein: CASMGRTSASSYEQYF
J gene: TRBJ2-7; clone size: few; D gene: TRBD2; V gene: TRBV7-2; CDR3 DNA: TGTGCCAGCAGCCCTTGGACTAGCGGAGCCTACGAGCAGTACTTC; CDR3 protein: CASSPWTSGAYEQYF
J gene: TRBJ1-1; clone size: .; D gene: TRBD1; V gene: TRBV11-2; CDR3 DNA: TGTGCCAGCAGCCGGACAGGGAGGATAACTGAAGCTTTCTTT; CDR3 protein: CASSRTGRITEAFF
J gene: TRBJ1-1; clone size: .; D gene: TRBD1; V gene: TRBV28; CDR3 DNA: TGTGCCAGCAGTACCTACAGGGGGAAGAACACTGAAGCTTTCTTT; CDR3 protein: CASSTYRGKNTEAFF
J gene: TRBJ1-4; clone size: once; D gene: .; V gene: TRBV28; CDR3 DNA: TGTGCCAGCAGTTTATCCTCCAGGGGAAAACTGTTTTTT; CDR3 protein: CASSLSSRGKLFF
J gene: TRBJ2-1; clone size: .; D gene: .; V gene: TRBV3-1; CDR3 DNA: TGTGCCAGCAGCCGACTGGATGAGCAGTTCTTC; CDR3 protein: CASSRLDEQFF
J gene: TRBJ1-2; clone size: few; D gene: .; V gene: TRBV20-1; CDR3 DNA: TGCAGTGCTAGTGGGCAGTCCTATGGCTACACCTTC; CDR3 protein: CSASGQSYGYTF
J gene: TRBJ1-2; clone size: few; D gene: TRBD1; V gene: TRBV2; CDR3 DNA: TGTGCCAGCCTACAGGGGGCGGAGGGCTACACCTTC; CDR3 protein: CASLQGAEGYTF
J gene: TRBJ2-1; clone size: many; D gene: TRBD2; V gene: TRBV12-3/TRBV12-4; CDR3 DNA: TGTGCCAGCAGTTTAGACGGGGGGGCTAAACGCTACAATGAGCAGTTCTTC; CDR3 protein: CASSLDGGAKRYNEQFF
J gene: TRBJ2-2; clone size: .; D gene: .; V gene: TRBV6-5; CDR3 DNA: TGTGCCAGCAGTTACACTCCGAACACCGGGGAGCTGTTTTTT; CDR3 protein: CASSYTPNTGELFF
J gene: TRBJ2-1; clone size: .; D gene: TRBD2; V gene: TRBV7-6; CDR3 DNA: TGTGCCAGCAGCTTGGCAATCGGGACTAGCAGGGACAATGAGCAGTTCTTC; CDR3 protein: CASSLAIGTSRDNEQFF
J gene: TRBJ1-3; clone size: .; D gene: TRBD1; V gene: TRBV6-1; CDR3 DNA: TGTGCCAGCCGGCCCTACAGGGGAAATGGAAACACCATATATTTT; CDR3 protein: CASRPYRGNGNTIYF
J gene: TRBJ2-3; clone size: .; D gene: TRBD2; V gene: TRBV28; CDR3 DNA: TGTGCCAGCAGTCCGGGGACTAGCGGGGGGGAATTCCCCACAGATACGCAGTATTTT; CDR3 protein: CASSPGTSGGEFPTDTQYF
J gene: TRBJ2-5; clone size: .; D gene: TRBD2; V gene: TRBV5-1; CDR3 DNA: TGCGCCAGCAGCTCCCCGGGGGGGACCCAGTACTTC; CDR3 protein: CASSSPGGTQYF
J gene: TRBJ2-1; clone size: few; D gene: TRBD1; V gene: TRBV9; CDR3 DNA: TGTGCCAGCAGCCCCCAGCTGAGGACAGGGGTCAATGAGCAGTTCTTC; CDR3 protein: CASSPQLRTGVNEQFF
J gene: TRBJ2-7; clone size: many; D gene: TRBD1; V gene: TRBV12-3/TRBV12-4; CDR3 DNA: TGTGCCAGCAGTTTGGAACAGGGGGACTACGAGCAGTACTTC; CDR3 protein: CASSLEQGDYEQYF
J gene: TRBJ2-5; clone size: many; D gene: .; V gene: TRBV10-3; CDR3 DNA: TGTGCCATCAGGCTGGGGCAGGGGACCGAGACCCAGTACTTC; CDR3 protein: CAIRLGQGTETQYF
J gene: TRBJ2-3; clone size: many; D gene: .; V gene: TRBV20-1; CDR3 DNA: TGCAGTGCTAGAGATGACAACACAGATACGCAGTATTTT; CDR3 protein: CSARDDNTDTQYF
J gene: TRBJ1-1; clone size: many; D gene: .; V gene: TRBV2; CDR3 DNA: TGTGCCAGCAGTTTTATGAACACTGAAGCTTTCTTT; CDR3 protein: CASSFMNTEAFF
J gene: TRBJ1-1; clone size: .; D gene: .; V gene: TRBV30; CDR3 DNA: TGTGCCTGGAGTGCAAAAGAAGAAGCTTTCTTT; CDR3 protein: CAWSAKEEAFF
J gene: TRBJ2-1; clone size: .; D gene: .; V gene: TRBV6-2/TRBV6-3; CDR3 DNA: TGTGCCAGCAGTAGGGGCAGGGGGCAGTTCTTC; CDR3 protein: CASSRGRGQFF
J gene: TRBJ1-6; clone size: .; D gene: TRBD1; V gene: TRBV25-1; CDR3 DNA: TGTGCCACCAGTGGGACAGGGGAATCACCCCTCCACTTT; CDR3 protein: CATSGTGESPLHF
J gene: TRBJ1-3; clone size: few; D gene: .; V gene: TRBV7-6; CDR3 DNA: TGTGCCAGCAGCTTAGCTTCACTCTCTGGAAACACCATATATTTT; CDR3 protein: CASSLASLSGNTIYF
J gene: TRBJ2-3; clone size: few; D gene: TRBD2; V gene: TRBV4-1; CDR3 DNA: TGCGCCAGCAGCCACCAACTAGCGGGAGCGGATACGCAGTATTTT; CDR3 protein: CASSHQLAGADTQYF
J gene: TRBJ2-2; clone size: .; D gene: TRBD2; V gene: TRBV18; CDR3 DNA: TGTGCCAGCTCACCGCGGGAGACAAGATCCCCCGGGGAGCTGTTTTTT; CDR3 protein: CASSPRETRSPGELFF
J gene: TRBJ1-1; clone size: few; D gene: .; V gene: TRBV10-3; CDR3 DNA: TGTGCCACCCGACAGAAATTGAACACTGAAGCTTTCTTT; CDR3 protein: CATRQKLNTEAFF
J gene: TRBJ1-2; clone size: many; D gene: .; V gene: TRBV20-1; CDR3 DNA: TGCAGTGCTACGGGCGGCCCTTCCGGCTACACCTTC; CDR3 protein: CSATGGPSGYTF
J gene: TRBJ2-7; clone size: few; D gene: TRBD1; V gene: TRBV20-1; CDR3 DNA: TGCAGTGCCCATATGGGGACAGGGGGCCCCTACGAGCAGTACTTC; CDR3 protein: CSAHMGTGGPYEQYF
J gene: TRBJ1-2; clone size: .; D gene: .; V gene: TRBV5-1; CDR3 DNA: TGCGCCAGCAGCTTGGAGGCCGGGGGAGGCTATGGCTACACCTTC; CDR3 protein: CASSLEAGGGYGYTF
J gene: TRBJ2-3; clone size: few; D gene: TRBD2; V gene: TRBV5-4; CDR3 DNA: TGTGCCAGCAGCTCCCGGACTAGCTCGGCAGATACGCAGTATTTT; CDR3 protein: CASSSRTSSADTQYF
J gene: TRBJ2-1; clone size: few; D gene: .; V gene: TRBV2; CDR3 DNA: TGTGCCAGCAGTGAAGGGGTGGTAGGCAATGAGCAGTTCTTC; CDR3 protein: CASSEGVVGNEQFF
J gene: TRBJ1-4; clone size: few; D gene: .; V gene: TRBV6-5; CDR3 DNA: TGTGCCAGCAGTTACTCGGCAGTCACTAATGAAAAACTGTTTTTT; CDR3 protein: CASSYSAVTNEKLFF
J gene: TRBJ2-2; clone size: many; D gene: .; V gene: TRBV3-1; CDR3 DNA: TGTGCCAGCAGCCAATTACAGAACACCGGGGAGCTGTTTTTT; CDR3 protein: CASSQLQNTGELFF
J gene: TRBJ2-5; clone size: few; D gene: .; V gene: TRBV20-1; CDR3 DNA: TGCAGTGAGAGAGGAATTGGGACCTTCCAAGAGACCCAGTACTTC; CDR3 protein: CSERGIGTFQETQYF
J gene: TRBJ2-1; clone size: many; D gene: TRBD2; V gene: TRBV4-3; CDR3 DNA: TGCGCCAGCAGCCGAGCTAGCGGGAGCTCCTACAATGAGCAGTTCTTC; CDR3 protein: CASSRASGSSYNEQFF
J gene: TRBJ1-2; clone size: few; D gene: .; V gene: TRBV27; CDR3 DNA: TGTGCCAGCGCCCTACAGGAGGGGATCTATGGCTACACCTTC; CDR3 protein: CASALQEGIYGYTF
J gene: TRBJ1-1; clone size: few; D gene: TRBD1; V gene: TRBV6-1; CDR3 DNA: TGTGCCAGCAGACCGGGACAGATTTTCGGTGAAGCTTTCTTT; CDR3 protein: CASRPGQIFGEAFF
J gene: TRBJ2-5; clone size: .; D gene: .; V gene: TRBV18; CDR3 DNA: TGTGCCAGCTCACCGCCGGGACGAGCCTCGGAGACCCAGTACTTC; CDR3 protein: CASSPPGRASETQYF
J gene: TRBJ1-2; clone size: few; D gene: .; V gene: TRBV3-1; CDR3 DNA: TGTGCCAGCAGCCATAGGGATCGATCTAACTATGGCTACACCTTC; CDR3 protein: CASSHRDRSNYGYTF
J gene: TRBJ2-6; clone size: few; D gene: TRBD1; V gene: TRBV5-1; CDR3 DNA: TGCGCCAGCGGGACAGGGTCCTCTGGGGCCAACGTCCTGACTTTC; CDR3 protein: CASGTGSSGANVLTF
J gene: TRBJ2-1; clone size: few; D gene: TRBD2; V gene: TRBV2; CDR3 DNA: TGTGCCAGCAGAGTAAGGACTAGCGGGGGATACAATGAGCAGTTCTTC; CDR3 protein: CASRVRTSGGYNEQFF